The 14 T cell receptor beta chains in this list originate from one sample, sequenced in a study of T-cell memory formation after mild COVID-19. MiXCR was run by TCRdb on the 5' RACE reads, yielding one entry per CDR3 protein. The repertoire holds 65,000 to 90,000 distinct CDR3 sequences, with roughly 13% as singletons. The source material was PBMCs or a T cell subset sorted from them (not recorded which). The receptors derive from an adult woman who had mild COVID-19 (a few samples of this study predate the infection). Cell type and time point are not known.

The chain joins TRBV9 to TRBJ1-6; D is unclear. CDR3 length: 14 residues. The V gene lost 0 bases and the J gene lost 6 bases, with 7 bases spanning the gap. Germline V lookup: CDR1 SGDLS, CDR2 YYNGEE. CDR3 residues: CASSVGGGNSPLHF. The CDR3 DNA reads as TGTGCCAGCAGCGTAGGTGGTGGTAATTCACCCCTCCACTTT.

This sequence joins TRBV2 and TRBJ2-7; either TRBD1 or TRBD2 may fit D (5 bases each). The CDR3 consists of 13 residues. The V end was cut by 9 bases, the J end by 4 bases, with 16 bases between. Germline loops: CDR1 SNHLY, CDR2 FYNNEI. The DNA for the CDR3 is TGTGCCAGTCCCCGGGACCGAGGGTACGAGCAGTACTTC. It is translated as CASPRDRGYEQYF.

This clonotype was seen more than once but under ten times. This sequence joins TRBV7-9 and TRBJ1-2; D uncertain. Per germline, CDR1 SEHNR and CDR2 FQNEAQ (reference sequence). With 2 bases removed from V and 3 bases from J, the gap between germline ends came to 10 bases. The CDR3 is 14 residues long. DNA for the CDR3: TGTGCCAGCAGCTTAAAACGGGAGTACTATGGCTACACCTTC. Translation gives CASSLKREYYGYTF.

This clonotype turned up a few times. The chain couples TRBV20-1 to TRBJ2-3; D might be TRBD2 (5 bases). Trimming stripped 6 bases from V and 3 bases from J, with 13 bases between. The germline V gene encodes CDR1 DFQATT and CDR2 SNEGSKA (reference sequence). The CDR3 extends over 13 amino acids. Written as DNA, the CDR3 is TGCAGTGCCAGACGGGGTTTGACAGATACGCAGTATTTT. It yields the protein CSARRGLTDTQYF.

A few counts support this clonotype. The gene calls are TRBV9 and TRBJ1-2; TRBD1 is a possible D gene (6 bases). Germline V gene lookup returns CDR1 SGDLS and CDR2 YYNGEE. V shed 3 bases and J shed 3 bases, with 12 bases lying between them. This CDR3 has 14 residues. The CDR3 DNA sequence: TGTGCCAGCAGCGGTAGACAGGACTACTATGGCTACACCTTC. Translation: CASSGRQDYYGYTF.

This chain links TRBV4-1 with TRBJ2-1; 7 nucleotides line up with TRBD1. Unmatched junction bases numbered 14, after V lost 0 bases and J lost 9 bases. The CDR3 runs to 17 residues. Looked up from germline, CDR1 is MGHRA and CDR2 is YSYEKL. As DNA, the CDR3 is TGCGCCAGCAGCCAAGATGAGAGCCGGGACAGTCTTCGTGAGCAGTTCTTC. Protein: CASSQDESRDSLREQFF.

In this sample, this clonotype turned up a few times. V gene TRBV20-1 combines with J gene TRBJ2-3; TRBD2 matches at 8 bases. V trimming: 3 bases; J trimming: 0 bases; junction bases outside the gene matches: 5. The germline V gene has CDR1 DFQATT and CDR2 SNEGSKA (reference sequence). The CDR3 totals 15 residues. CDR3 loop: CSASLLADSTDTQYF. CDR3 bases: TGCAGTGCTAGTTTACTAGCGGATAGCACAGATACGCAGTATTTT.

A few counts support this clonotype. The chain has TRBV7-3 and TRBJ1-1, with D unresolved. Trimming took 2 bases from V and 1 from J, leaving 8 bases between them. The CDR3 is made up of 14 amino acids. Germline V gives CDR1 SGHTA, CDR2 FQGTGA. The CDR3 sequence is CASSLGQKNTEAFF. The CDR3 DNA sequence: TGTGCCAGCAGCTTAGGGCAGAAGAACACTGAAGCTTTCTTT.

This clonotype has just a few counts. The chain joins TRBV12-3 or TRBV12-4 to TRBJ2-3, with a possible D match to TRBD2 (5 bases). V was cut by 5 bases and J by 4 bases, with 19 bases left in between. This CDR3 has 16 amino acids. This chain's CDR3 is CASSPPLGAGADTQYF. In DNA form, the CDR3 reads TGTGCCAGCAGTCCCCCGTTGGGAGCTGGCGCAGATACGCAGTATTTT.

The chain couples TRBV9 to TRBJ1-1; possible D gene TRBD1, 6 bases. CDR1 is SGDLS and CDR2 is YYNGEE in the germline V gene. The germline V and J ends were trimmed by 3 bases and 1 base, with 7 bases remaining between them. CDR3 length: 13 residues. The CDR3 nucleotides are TGTGCCAGCAGCGGGGGACAGAACACTGAAGCTTTCTTT. The encoded protein is CASSGGQNTEAFF.

In its sample, this clonotype was seen a few times. The chain combines TRBV12-3 or TRBV12-4 with TRBJ2-5; D gene unclear. The CDR3 loop spans 12 amino acids. V shed 0 bases and J shed 5 bases, with 4 bases lying between them. The CDR3 sequence is CASSLAFETQYF. Written as DNA, the CDR3 is TGTGCCAGCAGTTTAGCGTTTGAGACCCAGTACTTC.

This clonotype appeared a few times. V gene TRBV29-1 combines with J gene TRBJ1-2, with TRBD1 matching 8 bases. After removal of 4 bases from V and 4 bases from J, the junction contained 2 bases not matched to a gene. The CDR3 spans 12 residues. Germline CDR1 SQVTM, CDR2 ANQGSEA. DNA for the CDR3: TGCAGCGTTGCAGGGGGCCTCTATGGCTACACCTTC. Its translation: CSVAGGLYGYTF.

This clonotype was observed a handful of times. The chain has TRBV11-3 and TRBJ1-6, with 10 bases that match TRBD1. This CDR3 is 15 amino acids long. V lost 3 bases, J lost 6 bases, and 2 bases stayed unmatched. CDR1 and CDR2 from the germline V gene are SGHNT and YENEEA. CDR3 amino acids: CASSLTGGSNSPLHF. The CDR3 DNA is TGTGCCAGCAGCTTGACAGGGGGCTCTAATTCACCCCTCCACTTT.

This clonotype has just a few counts. V gene TRBV12-3 or TRBV12-4 combines with J gene TRBJ1-2; 8 bases line up with TRBD1. The CDR3 is 18 amino acids. Trimming removed 3 bases from V and 4 bases from J; junction bases left unmatched: 16. CDR3 protein: CASSFRPGGQGELYGYTF. DNA for the CDR3: TGTGCCAGCAGTTTCCGACCTGGAGGACAGGGCGAGCTCTATGGCTACACCTTC.